Presented here are 14 T cell receptor beta chains from one specimen sequenced in a study of blood T cell repertoires in COVID-19. Sequenced by immunoSEQ multiplex PCR; TCRdb stores in-frame clones only, minus some. The sample gives 300,000 to 400,000 clones, about nine tenths of which show up once; approximately 7.4% is in the top ten. Sequencing input: peripheral blood. Receptors originate from an older woman with COVID-19, enrolled during active disease.

V gene TRBV19 combines with J gene TRBJ1-1; D uncertain. The V and J ends lost 5 bases and 1 base respectively, with 8 bases between them. This CDR3 has 13 residues. Germline values: CDR1 LNHDA, CDR2 SQIVND (reference sequence). DNA for the CDR3: TGTGCCAGTAGTGTCAGGAAGAACACTGAAGCTTTCTTT. Translating it yields CASSVRKNTEAFF. Full variable domain (outside the CDR3, taken from reference TRBV19 and TRBJ1-1): DGGITQSPKYLFRKEGQNVTLSCEQNLNHDAMYWYRQDPGQGLRLIYYSQIVNDFQKGDIAEGYSVSREKKESFPLTVTSAQKNPTAFYLCASSVRKNTEAFFGQGTRLTVV.

The sample holds many counts of this clone. The sample contains more than one DNA sequence encoding this CDR3. J is TRBJ1-5 and V is TRBV18; TRBD1 aligns across 9 bases. The germline gives CDR1 KGHSH, CDR2 LQKENI. This CDR3 spans 15 amino acids. Trimming at V came to 6 bases and at J to 2 bases, leaving 5 bases not matched to a gene. CDR3 nucleotide sequence: TGTGCCAGCTCCCCGGACAGGGGCGGCAATCAGCCCCAGCATTTT. Its protein is CASSPDRGGNQPQHF.

This chain connects TRBV28 to TRBJ1-6; D is ambiguous. This CDR3 has 15 residues. Germline CDR1 reads MDHEN; CDR2 reads SYDVKM. V dropped 2 bases and J dropped 3 bases, with 8 bases sitting between them. The CDR3 DNA reads as TGTGCCAGCAGTTTAGGGCCGTTCTATAATTCACCCCTCCACTTT. Amino acid sequence: CASSLGPFYNSPLHF. Based on the CDR3 plus reference TRBV28 and TRBJ1-6, the full variable domain is DVKVTQSSRYLVKRTGEKVFLECVQDMDHENMFWYRQDPGLGLRLIYFSYDVKMKEKGDIPEGYSVSREKKERFSLILESASTNQTSMYLCASSLGPFYNSPLHFGNGTRLTVT.

V is TRBV3-1 (or the pseudogene TRBV3-2) and J is TRBJ1-5; no reliable D call. Germline values: CDR1 LGHDT, CDR2 YNNKEL (reference sequence). V was trimmed by 4 bases and J by 2 bases, leaving 9 bases between them. This CDR3 region has 14 residues. The CDR3 nucleotides are TGTGCCAGCAGCCCGTACGGGGGCAATCAGCCCCAGCATTTT. Amino acids: CASSPYGGNQPQHF.

This clone came up once. This rearrangement joins TRBV4-3 to TRBJ2-5; 9 bases agree with TRBD2. The germline CDR1 and CDR2 sequences are LGHNA and YSLEER. The CDR3 contains 15 residues. The V segment lost 4 bases and the J segment 5 bases; nucleotides outside the gene matches: 8. Written as DNA, the CDR3 is TGCGCCAGCAGCCGTGTGGCGGGGGGGCCCGAGACCCAGTACTTC. Translating it yields CASSRVAGGPETQYF.

This clone was counted only a few times. V is TRBV2 and J is TRBJ2-1; D might be TRBD1 (7 bases). The V end was cut by 11 bases, the J end by 4 bases, with 18 bases between. Germline V gene lookup returns CDR1 SNHLY and CDR2 FYNNEI. CDR3 length: 14 residues. Here the CDR3 reads CAGALEGAYNEQFF. CDR3 nucleotide sequence: TGTGCCGGGGCCTTGGAGGGGGCATACAATGAGCAGTTCTTC.

This chain joins TRBV2 and TRBJ2-5; 9 bases match TRBD2. Trimming took 1 base from V and 2 from J; bases not matched to a gene: 5. From germline, CDR1 is SNHLY and CDR2 FYNNEI. The CDR3 spans 16 residues. The CDR3 DNA reads TGTGCCAGCAGTGAAGGGCTAGCGGGGCGACAAGAGACCCAGTACTTC. Translated, it gives CASSEGLAGRQETQYF. Variable domain in full (rest from reference TRBV2 and TRBJ2-5): EPEVTQTPSHQVTQMGQEVILRCVPISNHLYFYWYRQILGQKVEFLVSFYNNEISEKSEIFDDQFSVERPDGSNFTLKIRSTKLEDSAMYFCASSEGLAGRQETQYFGPGTRLLVL.

This clone was seen only once. Here the CDR3 reads CASSLVLTATGELFF. CDR3 DNA: TGCGCCAGCAGCTTGGTATTGACAGCGACCGGGGAGCTGTTTTTT. The genes are TRBV5-1 and TRBJ2-2, with a tentative D call TRBD1 (5 bases). Germline values: CDR1 SGHRS, CDR2 YFSETQ. V lost 0 bases to trimming and J lost 5 bases, with 11 bases between them. The CDR3 sequence is 15 residues long.

This clone appeared a few times. The genes are TRBV5-1 and TRBJ1-1, with 10 bases lining up with TRBD1. Germline CDR1 is SGHRS and CDR2 is YFSETQ. J gave up 8 bases and V 3 bases, and 10 bases lay outside the gene matches. This CDR3 spans 15 amino acids. The CDR3 DNA is TGCGCCAGCAGCTCGCAACCGGGACAGGGGTCCGAAGCTTTCTTT. Its protein is CASSSQPGQGSEAFF. Full variable domain (rest looked up from reference TRBV5-1 and TRBJ1-1): KAGVTQTPRYLIKTRGQQVTLSCSPISGHRSVSWYQQTPGQGLQFLFEYFSETQRNKGNFPGRFSGRQFSNSRSEMNVSTLELGDSALYLCASSSQPGQGSEAFFGQGTRLTVV.

The chain couples TRBV4-1 to TRBJ1-2, with D possibly TRBD1 on 6 matching bases. The CDR3 is made up of 14 amino acids. Per the germline V gene, CDR1 is MGHRA and CDR2 is YSYEKL. V lost 6 bases, J lost 2 bases, and 13 bases lay in between. CDR3 DNA sequence: TGCGCCAGCAGAGTAGAGGGGGGGAACTATGGCTACACCTTC. It specifies CASRVEGGNYGYTF.

CDR3 sequence (DNA): TGTGCCAGTAGAAAGGGACAGCGCTACGGAAACACCATATATTTT. This gives the protein CASRKGQRYGNTIYF. This chain links TRBV19 with TRBJ1-3; 7 bases match TRBD1. V was clipped by 6 bases and J by 4 bases; unmatched bases: 9. The CDR3 is 15 residues long. Germline V gene lookup returns CDR1 LNHDA and CDR2 SQIVND (reference sequence). The full variable domain, its missing parts supplied by reference TRBV19 and TRBJ1-3, is DGGITQSPKYLFRKEGQNVTLSCEQNLNHDAMYWYRQDPGQGLRLIYYSQIVNDFQKGDIAEGYSVSREKKESFPLTVTSAQKNPTAFYLCASRKGQRYGNTIYFGEGSWLTVV.

The chain is built from TRBV2 and TRBJ1-6, with a tentative D call TRBD1 (6 bases). The CDR3 runs 15 residues. Looked up from germline, CDR1 is SNHLY and CDR2 is FYNNEI. V shed 7 bases and J shed 9 bases, with 19 bases lying between them. CDR3 in DNA: TGTGCCAGCACCTCGACAGAAACAGGGCGTTCACCCCTCCACTTT. Translated: CASTSTETGRSPLHF.

A note on this clone: The sample contains more than one DNA sequence encoding this CDR3. The chain uses TRBV11-2 and TRBJ2-7; TRBD1 matches at 8 bases. The CDR3 is 15 residues long. Germline CDR1 SGHAT, CDR2 FQNNGV. Losses at the gene ends were 0 bases for V and 4 bases for J; bases not matched to a gene: 5. The CDR3 spells CASSLEAGGQYEQYF. The CDR3 DNA follows: TGTGCCAGCAGCTTAGAGGCAGGGGGCCAATACGAGCAGTACTTC.

J is TRBJ2-5 and V is TRBV4-1; 7 positions agree with TRBD2. Germline V lookup: CDR1 MGHRA, CDR2 YSYEKL. The CDR3 loop spans 14 amino acids. Trimming cost V 1 base and J 3 bases; bases outside gene matches: 2. The chain's CDR3 is CASSQGGTKETQYF. The CDR3 DNA reads as TGCGCCAGCAGCCAAGGCGGGACTAAAGAGACCCAGTACTTC.